This T cell receptor beta chain stems from a study of cytomegalovirus exposure and HLA in healthy donors. PCR involved 60 Vbeta and 13 Jbeta primers. Sequenced by immunoSEQ multiplex PCR; TCRdb stores in-frame clones only, minus some. The sample consists of tens of thousands of clones, about 81% of them appearing once. V lost 2 bases, J lost 0 bases, and 10 bases lay in between. Germline V CDR1 and CDR2: WSHSY, SAAADI. The CDR3 contains 15 residues. The V gene is TRBV10-2, the J gene TRBJ1-1, with D tentatively TRBD1 (6 bases). The TCR comes from a man aged 18-30 years in good health and CMV-seronegative. The sequenced material came from PBMCs. The CDR3 nucleotides are TGCGCCAGCAGTGAGGCCGACAGGATGAACACTGAAGCTTTCTTT. This encodes CASSEADRMNTEAFF.